These 27 T cell receptor beta chains originate from one sample sequenced in a study of shared clonotypes between healthy human individuals. The data were produced by immunoSEQ multiplex PCR, yet TCRdb's version contains in-frame clones alone and is incomplete. The sample has over a million clones, 75% to 80% seen once. Material for sequencing was memory CD4+ T cells from PBMCs. The subset: CD45RA-negative fraction. The receptors come from a young man in good health. Some clones in this sample may be carry-over from other donors' samples.

The chain is built from TRBV2 and TRBJ2-3; no reliable D call. Looked up from germline, CDR1 is SNHLY and CDR2 is FYNNEI. This CDR3 spans 13 amino acids. Trimming removed 4 bases at V and 4 bases at J, with 9 bases between. The CDR3 sequence is CASSVLVSDTQYF. The CDR3 bases are TGTGCCAGCAGTGTACTTGTCTCAGATACGCAGTATTTT.

V usage is TRBV5-1 and J usage is TRBJ1-2, with D possibly TRBD1 on 6 matching bases. The V gene's germline CDR1 is SGHRS and CDR2 YFSETQ. Trimming cost V 4 bases and J 13 bases, with 17 bases left between them. The CDR3 totals 12 residues. This CDR3 reads CASSEPTGTSTF. The CDR3 nucleotides read TGCGCCAGCAGCGAGCCCACCGGGACAAGCACCTTC.

CDR3 sequence reads: CAWSVNNGSPLHF. CDR3 coding DNA: TGTGCCTGGAGTGTAAATAACGGTTCACCCCTCCACTTT. The V call is TRBV30, the J call TRBJ1-6; no clear D gene. The V and J ends lost 0 bases and 9 bases respectively, with 9 bases between them. The germline V gene has CDR1 GTSNPN and CDR2 SVGIG (reference sequence). CDR3 length: 13 residues.

This clone was recorded a few times. The chain is built from TRBV5-6 and TRBJ2-7; 7 bases agree with TRBD2. This CDR3 is 13 amino acids long. Germline V gene lookup returns CDR1 SGHDT and CDR2 YYEEEE. V dropped 4 bases and J dropped 3; count of bases not matched to a gene: 4. CDR3 nucleotides: TGTGCCAGCAGCCCCGGGACTAACTACGAGCAGTACTTC. It specifies CASSPGTNYEQYF.

The J gene is TRBJ1-2, the V gene TRBV28; D gene uncertain. The CDR3 extends over 13 amino acids. V was cut by 3 bases and J by 2 bases, with 7 bases left in between. Germline assignment: CDR1 MDHEN and CDR2 SYDVKM. CDR3 nucleotides: TGTGCCAGCAGTTTTGGACCCAACTATGGCTACACCTTC. Amino acids: CASSFGPNYGYTF.

This sequence joins TRBV7-8 and TRBJ2-1; no definite D call. V was clipped by 1 base and J by 7 bases, with 8 bases between them. Per the germline V gene, CDR1 is SGHVS and CDR2 is FQNEAQ. This CDR3 is built from 13 residues. CDR3 loop: CASSLDPDNEQFF. The CDR3 DNA reads TGTGCCAGCAGCTTAGACCCGGATAATGAGCAGTTCTTC.

The rearrangement uses TRBV19 and TRBJ1-2, with D uncertain. CDR3 length equals 14 residues. V dropped 1 base and J dropped 9 bases, with 15 bases sitting between them. Germline CDR1 reads LNHDA; CDR2 reads SQIVND (reference sequence). The CDR3: CASSIVRLQQSYTF. The CDR3 DNA follows: TGTGCCAGTAGTATAGTTCGTCTACAGCAGAGCTACACCTTC.

This sequence joins TRBV11-3 and TRBJ2-3, with D unresolved. The CDR3 is made up of 8 amino acids. Germline V lookup: CDR1 SGHNT, CDR2 YENEEA. The V end was cut by 9 bases, the J end by 14 bases, with 9 bases between. The CDR3 loop reads CARHYRYF. In nucleotides, the CDR3 is TGTGCCAGGCATTATCGGTATTTT. Combining the CDR3 with reference TRBV11-3 and TRBJ2-3 gives the whole variable domain EAGVVQSPRYKIIEKKQPVAFWCNPISGHNTLYWYLQNLGQGPELLIRYENEEAVDDSQLPKDRFSAERLKGVDSTLKIQPAELGDSAVYLCARHYRYFGPGTRLTVL.

The gene calls are TRBV21-1 and TRBJ2-1; TRBD1, as called in the table, went unchecked against the DNA. TRBV21-1 constitutes a pseudogene. The CDR3 spans 20 residues. The CDR3 DNA reads TGTGCCAGCAGCAATCCCGGGACAGGGGGTTCATTAAGCTCCTACAATGAGCAGTTCTTC. Its protein product is CASSNPGTGGSLSSYNEQFF.

This clone occurred many times. In nucleotides, the CDR3 is TGTGCCAGCAGCCCCGGGACTAGCGGGAGAGTGGATACGCAGTATTTT. Translation gives CASSPGTSGRVDTQYF. The rearrangement joins TRBV7-2 to TRBJ2-3; 14 bases map to TRBD2. Germline CDR1 and CDR2: SGHTA and FQGNSA. The CDR3 has 16 amino acids. The J segment lost 6 bases and the V segment lost 5 bases, leaving 7 bases of the junction unmatched.

The rearrangement uses TRBV11-2 and TRBJ2-3, with 7 bases aligning to TRBD2. Germline lookup yields CDR1 SGHAT and CDR2 FQNNGV. There are 16 residues in the CDR3. V shed 3 bases and J 0 bases; nucleotides not matched to a gene: 6. The CDR3 DNA sequence: TGTGCCAGCAGCTTCTCGGGGGGAATAAGCACAGATACGCAGTATTTT. Its protein product is CASSFSGGISTDTQYF. The full variable domain, completed using reference TRBV11-2 and TRBJ2-3, is EAGVAQSPRYKIIEKRQSVAFWCNPISGHATLYWYQQILGQGPKLLIQFQNNGVVDDSQLPKDRFSAERLKGVDSTLKIQPAKLEDSAVYLCASSFSGGISTDTQYFGPGTRLTVL.

The chain uses TRBV6-1 and TRBJ2-5; D is unclear. Germline V lookup: CDR1 MNHNS, CDR2 SASEGT. The CDR3 is 12 amino acids. V dropped 2 bases and J dropped 2 bases, with 3 bases sitting between them. The CDR3 sequence is CASSEQQETQYF. CDR3 DNA sequence: TGTGCCAGCAGTGAACAGCAAGAGACCCAGTACTTC.

This sequence joins TRBV27 and TRBJ1-6, with 10 nucleotides matching TRBD1. This CDR3 is built from 15 residues. CDR1 and CDR2 (germline): MNHEY, SMNVEV (reference sequence). Trimming removed 5 bases from V and 9 bases from J; junction bases left unmatched: 7. Here the CDR3 DNA reads TGTGCCAGCAGTCCGGGGACAGGGGTGGGTTCACCCCTCCACTTT. Translating gives CASSPGTGVGSPLHF.

The genes are TRBV5-1 and TRBJ1-3, with 10 bases fitting TRBD1. The germline V gene encodes CDR1 SGHRS and CDR2 YFSETQ. The CDR3 covers 16 residues. The V gene end was trimmed by 4 bases and the J gene end by 1 base; junction bases not matched to a gene: 5. Here the CDR3 DNA reads TGCGCCAGCAGCCTAGGACAGGGGGGTTCTGGAAACACCATATATTTT. Protein: CASSLGQGGSGNTIYF.

This sequence joins TRBV4-2 and TRBJ2-7, with D unresolved. The germline V gene encodes CDR1 LGHNA and CDR2 YNFKEQ. Trimming shortened V by 4 bases and J by 3 bases, and 10 bases separated the two germline ends. The CDR3 has 13 amino acids. CDR3 residues: CASSLSRSYEQYF. CDR3 in DNA: TGTGCCAGCAGCCTCTCGCGGAGCTACGAGCAGTACTTC.

This chain uses TRBV19 with TRBJ1-1; the D gene is possibly TRBD1 (5 bases). Germline-derived CDR1 and CDR2 are LNHDA and SQIVND (reference sequence). The CDR3 sequence is 14 residues long. Trimming removed 5 bases at V and 1 base at J, with 11 bases between. CDR3 in DNA: TGTGCCAGTAGTCAACGACAGTCGAACACTGAAGCTTTCTTT. This encodes CASSQRQSNTEAFF.

J is TRBJ2-1 and V is TRBV7-8; 11 bases align to TRBD2. CDR1 and CDR2 from the germline V gene are SGHVS and FQNEAQ. The V segment lost 5 bases and the J segment 4 bases; nucleotides outside the gene matches: 4. This CDR3 region has 15 residues. CDR3 in amino acids: CASSPRLAGYNEQFF. CDR3 DNA sequence: TGTGCCAGCAGCCCGAGACTAGCGGGATACAATGAGCAGTTCTTC.

The rearrangement links TRBV6-4 to TRBJ2-7; 9 nucleotides line up with TRBD1. The length of the CDR3 is 15 residues. The germline V gene encodes CDR1 MRHNA and CDR2 SNTAGT. J gave up 2 bases and V 8 bases, and 10 bases lay outside the gene matches. The DNA of the CDR3 is TGTGCCAGCGCCAACCGGGACAGGGCGACCTACGAGCAGTACTTC. Residues: CASANRDRATYEQYF.

The CDR3 DNA is TGTGCCACCCTTAGGCGCAATCAGCCCCAGCATTTT. Its protein is CATLRRNQPQHF. This sequence joins TRBV28 and TRBJ1-5; D remains unclear. This CDR3 has 12 amino acids. Trimming left V 10 bases short and J 2 bases short, with 9 bases between. Germline CDR1 and CDR2: MDHEN and SYDVKM. The variable domain in full, completed from reference TRBV28 and TRBJ1-5, reads DVKVTQSSRYLVKRTGEKVFLECVQDMDHENMFWYRQDPGLGLRLIYFSYDVKMKEKGDIPEGYSVSREKKERFSLILESASTNQTSMYLCATLRRNQPQHFGDGTRLSIL.

The chain couples TRBV6-4 to TRBJ2-3; a possible D gene is TRBD2 (6 bases). The germline V and J ends were trimmed by 0 bases and 1 base, with 17 bases remaining between them. Germline loops: CDR1 MRHNA, CDR2 SNTAGT. This CDR3 is 18 amino acids long. CDR3 protein: CASSDSRLNGGCTDTQYF. CDR3 DNA: TGTGCCAGCAGTGACTCTAGACTTAATGGGGGGTGCACAGATACGCAGTATTTT.

About this clone: The sample has other DNA sequences that encode this CDR3 too. The gene calls are TRBV7-2 and TRBJ2-7; 9 nucleotides align to TRBD2. Germline loops: CDR1 SGHTA, CDR2 FQGNSA. The trim removed 0 bases at V and 2 bases at J, leaving 8 bases unmatched. The CDR3 length is 17 residues. The CDR3 DNA follows: TGTGCCAGCAGCTTAGCGGGGTTAGCGGGAGATCCCTACGAGCAGTACTTC. It yields the protein CASSLAGLAGDPYEQYF.

This clone was counted a single time. This sequence joins TRBV7-2 and TRBJ2-3; D unresolved. With 1 base removed from V and 4 bases from J, the gap between germline ends came to 6 bases. The V gene's germline CDR1 is SGHTA and CDR2 FQGNSA. The CDR3 is 13 amino acids. The CDR3 DNA sequence: TGTGCCAGCAGCTTAGGTTCGGCAGATACGCAGTATTTT. Its protein is CASSLGSADTQYF.

This clone was observed once. The CDR3 DNA sequence: TGTGCCAGCCGTTCTTCAGAGAACCGCCAAGAGACCCAGTACTTC. Translation: CASRSSENRQETQYF. The rearrangement uses TRBV18 and TRBJ2-5, with unresolved D. The germline V gene encodes CDR1 KGHSH and CDR2 LQKENI. The CDR3 contains 15 residues. The V and J ends lost 8 bases and 1 base respectively, with 17 bases between them.

The chain is built from TRBV30 and TRBJ1-1; TRBD1 is a possible D gene (5 bases). Germline-derived CDR1 and CDR2 are GTSNPN and SVGIG (reference sequence). Trimming took off 8 bases at V and 7 bases at J, with 8 bases between the two ends. This CDR3 spans 9 amino acids. CDR3 in amino acids: CAGGVEAFF. In DNA, the CDR3 is TGTGCCGGGGGGGTTGAAGCTTTCTTT.

The chain recombines TRBV13 with TRBJ2-5; a possible D gene is TRBD1 (5 bases). Germline CDR1 and CDR2: PRHDT and FYEKMQ (reference sequence). This CDR3 region has 16 residues. V lost 4 bases to trimming and J lost 0 bases, with 15 bases between them. The CDR3 protein is CASSSIRAKYQETQYF. Here the CDR3 DNA reads TGTGCCAGCAGCTCGATCAGGGCCAAGTACCAAGAGACCCAGTACTTC.

This clone came up a few times. The chain has TRBV18 and TRBJ2-3; possible D gene TRBD2, 5 bases. The CDR3 contains 14 residues. Germline CDR1 KGHSH, CDR2 LQKENI. Trimming removed 5 bases from V and 5 bases from J, with 14 bases in between. The CDR3 sequence is CASSDTRGKDTQYF. Here the CDR3 DNA reads TGTGCCAGCTCAGATACTAGAGGGAAAGATACGCAGTATTTT.

The CDR3 protein is CASSLGLSSAYTDTQYF. For the CDR3, the DNA is TGTGCCAGCAGCTTAGGTTTGTCTAGCGCATACACAGATACGCAGTATTTT. V is TRBV7-2 and J is TRBJ2-3, with D maybe TRBD2 (6 bases). Deletions cut 1 base from V and 2 bases from J, with 16 bases between. Germline CDR1 is SGHTA and CDR2 is FQGNSA. The CDR3 has 17 residues.